Presented here are 23 T cell receptor beta chains from one specimen sequenced in a study of identical twins. TCRdb itself ran the 5' RACE reads through MiXCR, one entry per CDR3 protein. The sample lists around 450,000 distinct CDR3 sequences, approximately 15% occurring once. These records were also assigned to another study, of yellow fever vaccine responses in identical twins.

The sample was CD4+ T cells sorted from blood. The receptors originated from a woman under 30 in good health.

The gene calls are TRBV12-3 or TRBV12-4 and TRBJ1-1, with unresolved D. V gave up 4 bases and J gave up 11 bases, with 20 bases separating them. CDR3 length equals 14 residues. CDR3 sequence reads: CASSYRILGQAAFF. Here the CDR3 DNA reads TGTGCCAGCAGTTATAGGATATTGGGTCAGGCGGCTTTCTTT.

The chain combines TRBV29-1 with TRBJ2-5; D gene unclear. Germline V gene data show CDR1 as SQVTM and CDR2 as ANQGSEA. The CDR3 is made up of 13 amino acids. Trimming took off 3 bases at V and 0 bases at J, with 8 bases between the two ends. This chain's CDR3 is CSVDRTNQETQYF. Here the CDR3 DNA reads TGCAGCGTTGACCGGACCAACCAAGAGACCCAGTACTTC.

This clonotype was counted between two and nine times. The chain carries TRBV20-1 and TRBJ2-5, with 7 bases lining up with TRBD2. This CDR3 spans 13 amino acids. Germline CDR1 is DFQATT and CDR2 is SNEGSKA (reference sequence). V lost 6 bases and J lost 5; bases outside the gene matches: 9. The CDR3 sequence is CSASGEGGETQYF. In nucleotides, the CDR3 is TGCAGTGCGTCCGGGGAGGGAGGGGAGACCCAGTACTTC.

This clonotype was seen only a few times. V and J are TRBV5-1 and TRBJ2-3, with 7 bases lining up with TRBD1. The length of the CDR3 is 16 residues. The V and J ends lost 4 bases and 2 bases, in that order; junction bases with no gene match: 10. CDR1 and CDR2 from the germline V gene are SGHRS and YFSETQ. Written as DNA, the CDR3 is TGCGCCAGCAGCGAGCGGCCAGGGGGAAACACAGATACGCAGTATTTT. This gives the protein CASSERPGGNTDTQYF.

This clonotype was recorded many times. CDR3 in DNA: TGTGCCAGCAGTTTAACGGCAGATACGCAGTATTTT. This codes for CASSLTADTQYF. The chain combines TRBV12-3 or TRBV12-4 with TRBJ2-3; no clear D. This CDR3 comprises 12 residues. Trimming removed 2 bases from V and 4 bases from J, with 4 bases in between.

CDR3 amino acids: CASSLSGTPNQPQHF. The CDR3 nucleotides are TGTGCCAGCAGCTTATCTGGAACTCCTAATCAGCCCCAGCATTTT. The gene calls are TRBV7-2 and TRBJ1-5; D uncertain. The CDR3 consists of 15 residues. V shed 2 bases and J shed 4 bases, with 12 bases lying between them. CDR1 is SGHTA, CDR2 FQGNSA, per germline.

The table lists this clonotype with a few counts. The V call is TRBV10-2, the J call TRBJ2-5; D not resolved. V was trimmed by 3 bases and J by 8 bases, leaving 13 bases between them. The CDR3 extends over 13 amino acids. The V gene's germline CDR1 is WSHSY and CDR2 SAAADI. The CDR3, as DNA: TGCGCCAGCAGTGAAACTGCTCAAAATACCCAGTACTTC. Its protein is CASSETAQNTQYF.

This clonotype was detected only a few times. The junction departs from germline at one end; a sequencing error may be responsible. The chain has TRBV7-2 and TRBJ2-5; the D gene is possibly TRBD2 (5 bases). The CDR3 contains 12 residues. Looked up from germline, CDR1 is SGHTA and CDR2 is FQGNSA. Here the CDR3 reads CASSLAGETQHF. CDR3 DNA sequence: TGTGCCAGCAGCTTAGCGGGAGAGACCCAGCACTTC.

The chain employs TRBV5-6 and TRBJ2-7; 8 bases agree with TRBD2. With 0 bases clipped from V and 1 base from J, the junction kept 6 bases outside the gene matches. Germline CDR1 and CDR2: SGHDT and YYEEEE. The CDR3 has 16 residues. The CDR3, as DNA: TGTGCCAGCAGCTTGGACCAGCGGGGGAGTTCCTACGAGCAGTACTTC. Translated, it gives CASSLDQRGSSYEQYF.

This clonotype was counted at least ten times. V gene TRBV7-8 combines with J gene TRBJ2-7; the match to TRBD2 covers 7 bases. The junction had 10 bases not matched to a gene; V was cut back by 2 bases and J by 0 bases. The CDR3 is 17 residues long. Per the germline V gene, CDR1 is SGHVS and CDR2 is FQNEAQ. This CDR3 is CASSLLPSGSTSYEQYF. The DNA of the CDR3 is TGTGCCAGCAGCTTACTTCCTAGCGGATCAACCTCCTACGAGCAGTACTTC.

This rearrangement joins TRBV5-1 to TRBJ1-1; D gene uncertain. The CDR3 has 14 residues. CDR1 is SGHRS, CDR2 YFSETQ, per germline. V lost 3 bases to trimming and J lost 5 bases, with 14 bases between them. The CDR3 sequence: CASSSYTSTTEAFF. The CDR3 nucleotides read TGCGCCAGCAGCTCATATACCTCCACAACTGAAGCTTTCTTT.

This clonotype was picked up a small number of times. This chain connects TRBV7-9 to TRBJ2-2, with 8 bases identical to TRBD1. Germline V CDR1 and CDR2: SEHNR, FQNEAQ (reference sequence). The CDR3 runs 15 residues. The ends lost 5 bases at V and 6 bases at J; junction bases unmatched: 8. The CDR3 loop reads CASSTGTGGPGELFF. The CDR3 nucleotides read TGTGCCAGCAGCACCGGGACAGGTGGCCCCGGGGAGCTGTTTTTT.

V is TRBV7-3 and J is TRBJ2-1, with TRBD2 matching over 12 bases. The germline CDR1 and CDR2 sequences are SGHTA and FQGTGA. The CDR3 runs to 18 residues. With 1 base clipped from V and 6 bases from J, the junction kept 10 bases outside the gene matches. The CDR3 DNA reads TGTGCCAGCAGCTTAAGGCTAGCGGGGGGGCTAGGGGGCAATGAGCAGTTCTTC. It translates to CASSLRLAGGLGGNEQFF.

This clonotype was observed a few times. The J gene is TRBJ2-4, the V gene TRBV11-2; D not certain. The ends were cut back, 1 base at V and 8 bases at J, with 18 bases in the middle. CDR1 and CDR2 (germline): SGHAT, FQNNGV. The CDR3 contains 16 residues. DNA for the CDR3: TGTGCCAGCAGCTTAGTCGGCAATCCGTTTAAGGACATTCAGTACTTC. Encoded protein: CASSLVGNPFKDIQYF.

The CDR3 region is CATSRLYTEQYF. The CDR3 DNA reads as TGTGCCACCAGCAGGCTCTATACCGAGCAGTACTTC. The V and J genes are TRBV15 and TRBJ2-7, with no clear D. This CDR3 comprises 12 residues. Germline V gene data show CDR1 as LNHNV and CDR2 as YYDKDF (reference sequence). Trimming removed 3 bases at V and 6 bases at J, with 9 bases between.

The rearrangement uses TRBV24-1 and TRBJ1-2; the match to TRBD1 covers 8 bases. CDR3 length equals 14 residues. Germline V gene lookup returns CDR1 KGHDR and CDR2 SFDVKD. Trimming cost V 2 bases and J 3 bases; bases outside gene matches: 1. CDR3 nucleotides: TGTGCCACCAGTGATTCGACAGGGGACTATGGCTACACCTTC. Protein: CATSDSTGDYGYTF.

The rearrangement links TRBV5-1 to TRBJ1-1; 7 bases are a match to TRBD1. CDR1 is SGHRS, CDR2 YFSETQ, per germline. This CDR3 is 12 amino acids long. The ends lost 0 bases at V and 11 bases at J; junction bases unmatched: 4. The CDR3 region is CASSLATGTAFF. The CDR3 nucleotides read TGCGCCAGCAGCTTGGCGACAGGGACGGCTTTCTTT.

This clonotype appeared a few times. The V and J genes are TRBV5-1 and TRBJ2-7; possibly TRBD1 for D (6 bases). The CDR3 length is 15 residues. With 2 bases removed from V and 2 bases from J, the gap between germline ends came to 14 bases. The germline V gene encodes CDR1 SGHRS and CDR2 YFSETQ. CDR3 in DNA: TGCGCCAGCAGCTTTACAGGGTCCTTGGCCTACGAGCAGTACTTC. The encoded protein is CASSFTGSLAYEQYF.

The J gene is TRBJ1-1, the V gene TRBV10-2; D unclear. Trimming shortened V by 5 bases and J by 1 base, and 5 bases separated the two germline ends. The CDR3 contains 12 residues. The germline CDR1 and CDR2 sequences are WSHSY and SAAADI. The CDR3 region is CASSLENTEAFF. The CDR3 nucleotides are TGCGCCAGCAGTTTAGAGAACACTGAAGCTTTCTTT.

There are a few counts of this clonotype. This rearrangement joins TRBV7-9 to TRBJ2-5, with a weak D call TRBD2 (5 bases). Deletions cut 0 bases from V and 5 bases from J, with 10 bases between. The CDR3 runs to 14 residues. The germline gives CDR1 SEHNR, CDR2 FQNEAQ (reference sequence). CDR3 in DNA: TGTGCCAGCAGCTTAGCAGCTCGAGGGGAGACCCAGTACTTC. Its protein is CASSLAARGETQYF. The whole variable domain, remainder taken from reference TRBV7-9 and TRBJ2-5, is DTGVSQNPRHKITKRGQNVTFRCDPISEHNRLYWYRQTLGQGPEFLTYFQNEAQLEKSRLLSDRFSAERPKGSFSTLEIQRTEQGDSAMYLCASSLAARGETQYFGPGTRLLVL.

The chain couples TRBV6-1 to TRBJ2-5; D may correspond to TRBD1 or TRBD2 (5 bases each). Germline V gene data show CDR1 as MNHNS and CDR2 as SASEGT. Trimming pared 5 bases from V and 5 bases from J, leaving 18 bases between. This CDR3 has 15 amino acids. The CDR3 loop reads CASSPGTRAEETQYF. The DNA of the CDR3 is TGTGCCAGCAGTCCCGGGACCCGCGCCGAGGAGACCCAGTACTTC.

This clonotype has just a few counts. V and J are TRBV20-1 and TRBJ2-3, with 8 bases that match TRBD2. This CDR3 is 14 amino acids long. Looked up from germline, CDR1 is DFQATT and CDR2 is SNEGSKA (reference sequence). The J segment lost 0 bases and the V segment lost 5 bases, leaving 4 bases of the junction unmatched. DNA of the CDR3: TGCAGTGCTCTTACGGGAGGGAGCACAGATACGCAGTATTTT. Translating it yields CSALTGGSTDTQYF.

This clonotype was recorded a few times. The CDR3 DNA reads as TGCAGTGCTAGAGAACAGGGGGCAATTTATGGCTACACCTTC. Translation gives CSAREQGAIYGYTF. The genes are TRBV20-1 and TRBJ1-2; TRBD1 matches at 9 bases. The CDR3 is 14 amino acids. Trimming at V came to 0 bases and at J to 5 bases, leaving 4 bases not matched to a gene. The germline CDR1 and CDR2 sequences are DFQATT and SNEGSKA (reference sequence).